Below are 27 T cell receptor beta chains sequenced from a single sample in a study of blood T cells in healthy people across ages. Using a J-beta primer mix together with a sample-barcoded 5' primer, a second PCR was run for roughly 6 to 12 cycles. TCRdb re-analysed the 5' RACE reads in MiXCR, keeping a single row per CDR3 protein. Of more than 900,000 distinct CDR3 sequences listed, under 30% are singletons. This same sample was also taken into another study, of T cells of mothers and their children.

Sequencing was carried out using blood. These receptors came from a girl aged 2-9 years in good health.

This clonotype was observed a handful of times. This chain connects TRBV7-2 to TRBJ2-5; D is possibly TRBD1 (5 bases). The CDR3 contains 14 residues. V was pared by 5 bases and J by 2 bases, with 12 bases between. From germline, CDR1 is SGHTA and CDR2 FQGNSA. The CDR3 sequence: CASSRQLLQETQYF. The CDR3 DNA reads TGTGCCAGCAGCCGACAGCTACTTCAAGAGACCCAGTACTTC.

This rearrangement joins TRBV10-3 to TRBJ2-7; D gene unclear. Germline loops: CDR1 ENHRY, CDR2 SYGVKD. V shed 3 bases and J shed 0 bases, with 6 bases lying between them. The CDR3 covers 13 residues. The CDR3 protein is CAISEVDSYEQYF. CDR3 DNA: TGTGCCATCAGTGAAGTTGACTCCTACGAGCAGTACTTC.

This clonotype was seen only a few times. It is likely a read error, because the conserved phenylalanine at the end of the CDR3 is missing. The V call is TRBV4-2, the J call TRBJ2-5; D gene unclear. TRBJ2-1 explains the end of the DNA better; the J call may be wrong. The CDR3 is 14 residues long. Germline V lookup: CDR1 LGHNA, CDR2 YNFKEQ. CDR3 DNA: TGTGCCAGCAGCCAAGTCGGGTCGTACAATGAGCAGTTCCTC. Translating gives CASSQVGSYNEQFL.

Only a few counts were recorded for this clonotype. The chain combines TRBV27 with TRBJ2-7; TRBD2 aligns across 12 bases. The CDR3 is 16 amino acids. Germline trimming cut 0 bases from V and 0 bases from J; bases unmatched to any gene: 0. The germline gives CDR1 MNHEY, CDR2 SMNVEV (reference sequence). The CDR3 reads CASSLSTSGSSYEQYF. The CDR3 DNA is TGTGCCAGCAGTTTATCGACTAGCGGGAGCTCCTACGAGCAGTACTTC.

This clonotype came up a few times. Here the CDR3 reads CASTQRGGSNEQFF. CDR3 sequence (DNA): TGTGCCAGCACCCAAAGAGGGGGTTCAAATGAGCAGTTCTTC. The V call is TRBV7-8, the J call TRBJ2-5; possibly TRBD1 for D (6 bases). The J call may be faulty, since TRBJ2-1 better matches the DNA end. The germline V gene encodes CDR1 SGHVS and CDR2 FQNEAQ. The CDR3 sequence is 14 residues long.

The CDR3 DNA sequence: TGTGCCAGCAGCCGGGGACGCACTAATGAGCAGTTCTTC. It translates to CASSRGRTNEQFF. This chain connects TRBV27 to TRBJ2-1; D tentatively reads TRBD1 or TRBD2 (5 bases each). V was trimmed by 6 bases and J by 7 bases, leaving 13 bases between them. CDR1 is MNHEY, CDR2 SMNVEV, per germline (reference sequence). The CDR3 sequence is 13 residues long.

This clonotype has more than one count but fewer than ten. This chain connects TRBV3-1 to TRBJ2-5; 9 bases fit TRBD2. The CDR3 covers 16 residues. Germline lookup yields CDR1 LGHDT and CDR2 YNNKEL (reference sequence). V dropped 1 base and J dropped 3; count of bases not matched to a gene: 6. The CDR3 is CASSQVGVAGEETQYF. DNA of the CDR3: TGTGCCAGCAGCCAAGTGGGGGTAGCGGGGGAAGAGACCCAGTACTTC.

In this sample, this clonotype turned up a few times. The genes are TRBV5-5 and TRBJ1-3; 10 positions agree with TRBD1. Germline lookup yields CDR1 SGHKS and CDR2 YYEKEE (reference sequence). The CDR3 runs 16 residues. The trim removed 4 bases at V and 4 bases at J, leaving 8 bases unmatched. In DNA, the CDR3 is TGTGCCAGCAGCGATCGACAGGGGGCTTACGGAAACACCATATATTTT. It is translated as CASSDRQGAYGNTIYF.

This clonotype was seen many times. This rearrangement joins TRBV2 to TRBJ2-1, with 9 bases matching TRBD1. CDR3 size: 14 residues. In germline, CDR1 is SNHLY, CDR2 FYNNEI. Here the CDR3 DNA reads TGTGCAAGAGGGGGACAGGGAAGATACAATGAGCAGTTCTTC. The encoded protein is CARGGQGRYNEQFF.

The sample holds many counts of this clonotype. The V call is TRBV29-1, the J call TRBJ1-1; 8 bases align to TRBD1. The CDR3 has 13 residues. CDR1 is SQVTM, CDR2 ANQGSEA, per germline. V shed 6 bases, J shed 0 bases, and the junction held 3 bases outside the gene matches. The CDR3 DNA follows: TGCAGCGTACAGGGGGTTATGAACACTGAAGCTTTCTTT. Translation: CSVQGVMNTEAFF.

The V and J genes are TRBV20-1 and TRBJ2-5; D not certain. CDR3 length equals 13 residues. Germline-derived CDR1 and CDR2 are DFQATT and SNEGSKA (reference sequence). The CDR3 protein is CSSRGSLQETQYF. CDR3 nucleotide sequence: TGCAGCAGCAGAGGAAGTCTCCAAGAGACCCAGTACTTC.

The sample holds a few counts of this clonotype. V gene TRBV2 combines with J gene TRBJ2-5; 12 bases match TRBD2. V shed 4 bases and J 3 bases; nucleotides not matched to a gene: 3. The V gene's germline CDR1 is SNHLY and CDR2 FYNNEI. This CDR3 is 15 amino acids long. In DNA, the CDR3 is TGTGCCAGCAGTGGTCGACTAGCGGGAGAAGAGACCCAGTACTTC. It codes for CASSGRLAGEETQYF. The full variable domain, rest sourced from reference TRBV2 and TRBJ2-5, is EPEVTQTPSHQVTQMGQEVILRCVPISNHLYFYWYRQILGQKVEFLVSFYNNEISEKSEIFDDQFSVERPDGSNFTLKIRSTKLEDSAMYFCASSGRLAGEETQYFGPGTRLLVL.

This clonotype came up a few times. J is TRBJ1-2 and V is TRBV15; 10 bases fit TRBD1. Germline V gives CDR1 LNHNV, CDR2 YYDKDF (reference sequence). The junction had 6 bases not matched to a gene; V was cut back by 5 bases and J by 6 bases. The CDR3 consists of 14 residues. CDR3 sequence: CATSPTGTGDGYTF. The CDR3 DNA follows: TGTGCCACCAGCCCTACCGGGACAGGGGATGGCTACACCTTC.

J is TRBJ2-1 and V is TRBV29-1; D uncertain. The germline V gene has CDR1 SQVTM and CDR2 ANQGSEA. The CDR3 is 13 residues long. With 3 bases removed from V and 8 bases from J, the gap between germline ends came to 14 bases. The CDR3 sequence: CSVDVPEGDEQFF. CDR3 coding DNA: TGCAGCGTTGATGTCCCGGAAGGTGATGAGCAGTTCTTC.

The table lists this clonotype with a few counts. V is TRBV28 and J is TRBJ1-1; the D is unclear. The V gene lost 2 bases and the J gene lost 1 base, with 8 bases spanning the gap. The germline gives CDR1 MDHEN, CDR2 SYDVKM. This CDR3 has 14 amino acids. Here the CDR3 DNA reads TGTGCCAGCAGTTTAGCGCTTGAGAACACTGAAGCTTTCTTT. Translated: CASSLALENTEAFF.

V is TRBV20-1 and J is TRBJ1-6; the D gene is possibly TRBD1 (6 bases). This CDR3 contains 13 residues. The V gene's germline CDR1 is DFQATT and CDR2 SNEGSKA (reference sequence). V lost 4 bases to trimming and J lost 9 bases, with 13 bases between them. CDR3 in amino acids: CSATDSRSSPLHF. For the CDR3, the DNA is TGCAGTGCTACGGACAGTCGAAGTTCACCCCTCCACTTT.

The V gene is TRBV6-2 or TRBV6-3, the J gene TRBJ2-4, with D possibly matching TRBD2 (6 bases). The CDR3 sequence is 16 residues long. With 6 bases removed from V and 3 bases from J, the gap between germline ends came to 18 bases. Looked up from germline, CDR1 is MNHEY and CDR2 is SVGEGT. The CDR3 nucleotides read TGTGCCAGCAGCCGTAGACTAGAATATGACAAAAACATTCAGTACTTC. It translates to CASSRRLEYDKNIQYF.

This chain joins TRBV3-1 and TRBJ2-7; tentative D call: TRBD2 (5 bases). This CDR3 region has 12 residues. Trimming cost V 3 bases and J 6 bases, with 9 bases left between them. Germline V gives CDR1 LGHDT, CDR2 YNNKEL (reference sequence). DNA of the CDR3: TGTGCCAGCAGCCATCTAGAGGGCGAGCAGTACTTC. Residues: CASSHLEGEQYF.

Here the CDR3 DNA reads TGTGCCAGCAGCCATCGGTGGACCGGGGAGCTGTTTTTT. Protein product: CASSHRWTGELFF. The gene calls are TRBV14 and TRBJ2-2; no definite D call. Germline CDR1 is SGHDN and CDR2 is FVKESK. The CDR3 contains 13 residues. The germline V and J ends were trimmed by 3 bases and 5 bases, with 7 bases remaining between them.

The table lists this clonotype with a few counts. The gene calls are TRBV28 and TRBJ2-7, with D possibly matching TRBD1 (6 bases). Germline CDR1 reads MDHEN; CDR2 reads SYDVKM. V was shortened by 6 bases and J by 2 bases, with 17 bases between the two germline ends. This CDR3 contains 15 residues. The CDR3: CASRWMRDRTYEQYF. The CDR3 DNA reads TGTGCCAGCAGGTGGATGAGAGACAGGACCTACGAGCAGTACTTC. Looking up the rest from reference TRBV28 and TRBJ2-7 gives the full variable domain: DVKVTQSSRYLVKRTGEKVFLECVQDMDHENMFWYRQDPGLGLRLIYFSYDVKMKEKGDIPEGYSVSREKKERFSLILESASTNQTSMYLCASRWMRDRTYEQYFGPGTRLTVT.

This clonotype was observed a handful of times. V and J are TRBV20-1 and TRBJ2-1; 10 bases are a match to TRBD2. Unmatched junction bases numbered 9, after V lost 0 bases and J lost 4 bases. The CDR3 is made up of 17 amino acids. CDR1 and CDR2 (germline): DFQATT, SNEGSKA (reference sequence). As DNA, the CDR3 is TGCAGTGCTAGAGATGCTAGCGGGAGAATAGTATACAATGAGCAGTTCTTC. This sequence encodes CSARDASGRIVYNEQFF.

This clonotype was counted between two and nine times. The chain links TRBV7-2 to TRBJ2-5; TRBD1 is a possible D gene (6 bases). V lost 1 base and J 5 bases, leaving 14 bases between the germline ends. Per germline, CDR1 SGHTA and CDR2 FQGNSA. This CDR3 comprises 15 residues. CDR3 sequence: CASSLVGAGVETQYF. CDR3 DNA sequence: TGTGCCAGCAGCTTAGTGGGGGCAGGGGTGGAGACCCAGTACTTC.

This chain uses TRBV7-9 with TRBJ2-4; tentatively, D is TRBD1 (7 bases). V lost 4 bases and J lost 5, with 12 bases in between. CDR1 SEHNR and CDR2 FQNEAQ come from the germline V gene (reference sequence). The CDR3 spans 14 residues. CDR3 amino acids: CASSSGGLENIQYF. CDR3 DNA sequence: TGTGCCAGCAGCTCAGGGGGACTGGAAAACATTCAGTACTTC.

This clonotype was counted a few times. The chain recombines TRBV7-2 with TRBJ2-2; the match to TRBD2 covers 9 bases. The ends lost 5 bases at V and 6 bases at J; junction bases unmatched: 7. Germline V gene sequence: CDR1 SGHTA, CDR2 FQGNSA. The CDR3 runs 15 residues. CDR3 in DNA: TGTGCCAGCAGCCCCGGGACTAGCCGGCCCGGGGAGCTGTTTTTT. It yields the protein CASSPGTSRPGELFF. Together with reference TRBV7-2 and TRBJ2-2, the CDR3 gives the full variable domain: GAGVSQSPSNKVTEKGKDVELRCDPISGHTALYWYRQSLGQGLEFLIYFQGNSAPDKSGLPSDRFSAERTGGSVSTLTIQRTQQEDSAVYLCASSPGTSRPGELFFGEGSRLTVL.

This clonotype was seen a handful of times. The CDR3 DNA follows: TGTGCCAGCTCACCAGCCGGGCAGACCACAGATACGCAGTATTTT. It translates to CASSPAGQTTDTQYF. The chain employs TRBV18 and TRBJ2-3; no clear D gene. CDR3 length equals 15 residues. Trimming pared 2 bases from V and 2 bases from J, leaving 11 bases between. Germline V gene data show CDR1 as KGHSH and CDR2 as LQKENI.

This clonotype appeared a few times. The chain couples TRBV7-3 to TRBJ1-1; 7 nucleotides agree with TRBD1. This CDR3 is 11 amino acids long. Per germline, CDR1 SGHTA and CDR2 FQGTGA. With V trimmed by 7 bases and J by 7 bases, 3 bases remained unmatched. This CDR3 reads CASKGTVEAFF. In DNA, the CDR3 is TGTGCCAGCAAAGGGACAGTTGAAGCTTTCTTT.

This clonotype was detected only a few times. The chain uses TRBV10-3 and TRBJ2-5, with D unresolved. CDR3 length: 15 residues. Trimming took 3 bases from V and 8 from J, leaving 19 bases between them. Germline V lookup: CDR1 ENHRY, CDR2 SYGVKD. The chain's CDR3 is CAISDNRAVPPTQYF. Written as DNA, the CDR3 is TGTGCCATCAGTGATAATAGGGCGGTTCCGCCAACCCAGTACTTC.